The clone carrying this T cell receptor beta chain was counted between two and nine times. The sample comes from a study of beta chain features in type 1 diabetes. Isolated RNA was reverse transcribed in full, so expressed TCRB transcripts were sequenced. TCRdb's table, derived via immunoSEQ multiplex PCR, lists solely in-frame clones and lacks some. The sample has hundreds of thousands of clones, about 15% seen once; the top ten hold roughly 0.033%. Germline V gene lookup returns CDR1 SGHRS and CDR2 YFSETQ. The CDR3 length is 13 residues. V shed 2 bases and J shed 3 bases, with 6 bases lying between them.

This TCR came from a man aged 25-45 years in good health. The material sequenced was naive CD4+ T cells from blood. The rearrangement links TRBV5-1 to TRBJ2-1; D unresolved. The CDR3 DNA reads as TGCGCCAGCAGCTTAGTGGGCTACAATGAGCAGTTCTTC. Translation: CASSLVGYNEQFF.